Detailed here is one T cell receptor (beta chain). The entry originates in a study of blood T cell repertoires in COVID-19. About the research overall: The origin of the acute and convalescent COVID-19 samples was the United States, Italy and Spain. T cells, B-cell-depleted T cells, or PBMCs supplied cDNA or gDNA.

How the authors handled the data: Nucleated cell number was recorded as an estimate derived from reference gene primer amplification. Sequenced by immunoSEQ multiplex PCR; TCRdb stores in-frame clones only, minus some. V, J and clone size were drawn from that table, and D and trimming were deduced from the DNA. The sample lists some 150,000 clones; roughly 90% were seen once. Germline CDR1 and CDR2: SGHNT and YYREEE (reference sequence). The CDR3 totals 15 residues. The V gene end was trimmed by 4 bases and the J gene end by 1 base; junction bases not matched to a gene: 6. This clonotype originated in a woman aged 55-70 years who had recovered from COVID-19. The sequenced sample consisted of peripheral blood. This chain connects TRBV5-4 to TRBJ2-5; 8 bases agree with TRBD2. Here the CDR3 reads CASSRAGTSQETQYF. CDR3 in DNA: TGTGCCAGCAGCAGAGCCGGGACTAGCCAAGAGACCCAGTACTTC.